This T cell receptor beta chain was captured by sequencing in a study of CD8 T cells in Susac syndrome. Study context: The sequenced Susac syndrome patients included about six who had clinically active disease and under 10 who were in remission. Study-wide findings and caveats: The authors acknowledged that the study's TCR sequencing and HLA analysis involved relatively few individuals.

Trimming left V 6 bases short and J 4 bases short, with 10 bases between. The CDR3 extends over 12 amino acids. Per the germline V gene, CDR1 is MNHNY and CDR2 is SVGAGI (reference sequence). The authors reverse transcribed about 0.45 to 1 ug RNA with random hexamers. An immunoSEQ multiplex PCR generated amplified TCR beta CDR3 products spanning 54 Vbeta and 13 Jbeta. TCRdb reprocessed the immunoSEQ multiplex PCR reads via MiXCR and lists one record per CDR3 protein. The sample lists about 120,000 distinct CDR3 sequences, about 95% occurring once. This clonotype occurred once. The antigen remains undetermined.

This TCR was sampled from a human donor with Susac syndrome. Sequenced: CD8+ T cells from PBMCs. J is TRBJ2-7 and V is TRBV6-6, with D perhaps matching TRBD1 (6 bases). The CDR3 sequence: CASRPTGYEQYF. The CDR3 coding sequence is TGTGCCAGCAGGCCAACAGGGTACGAGCAGTACTTC.